These 10 T cell receptor beta chains share one sample of origin, sequenced in a study of shared clonotypes between healthy human individuals. Assay: immunoSEQ multiplex PCR; the TCRdb copy retains only in-frame clones and omits some. The sample carries fewer than 800,000 clones, 90% to 95% recorded once. Naive-designated CD8 cells lacked CD45RO, were positively enriched for CCR7, and omitted terminally differentiated effector memory CD45RA+ cells. Material for sequencing was naive CD8+ T cells sorted from blood. All receptors derive from a man aged 30 to 45 in good health.

This clone appeared a few times. V and J are TRBV9 and TRBJ1-2, with D unresolved. The V and J ends lost 4 bases and 4 bases respectively, with 14 bases between them. The CDR3 runs 14 residues. Looked up from germline, CDR1 is SGDLS and CDR2 is YYNGEE. The CDR3 DNA reads as TGTGCCAGCAGCTCAGGCGGAGTGAGCTATGGCTACACCTTC. Its protein product is CASSSGGVSYGYTF.

The chain is built from TRBV20-1 and TRBJ2-2; possibly TRBD2 for D (6 bases). The V gene lost 3 bases and the J gene lost 13 bases, with 12 bases spanning the gap. This CDR3 comprises 11 residues. Germline V gene lookup returns CDR1 DFQATT and CDR2 SNEGSKA (reference sequence). The CDR3 protein is CSARDYVTLFF. Here the CDR3 DNA reads TGCAGTGCTAGGGACTACGTAACGCTGTTTTTT.

This chain's CDR3 is CSAGDRWEQFF. The CDR3 nucleotides read TGCAGTGCTGGGGACCGCTGGGAGCAGTTCTTC. V gene TRBV20-1 combines with J gene TRBJ2-1; the D gene could be TRBD1 or TRBD2 (5 bases each). This CDR3 has 11 residues. The germline V gene has CDR1 DFQATT and CDR2 SNEGSKA (reference sequence). V was clipped by 5 bases and J by 10 bases, with 12 bases between them.

The chain has TRBV29-1 and TRBJ1-4, with D perhaps matching TRBD1 (5 bases). The CDR3 is 13 residues long. Germline V gene lookup returns CDR1 SQVTM and CDR2 ANQGSEA. V was trimmed by 4 bases and J by 8 bases, leaving 14 bases between them. The CDR3 protein is CSVVGGYEEKLFF. In DNA, the CDR3 is TGCAGCGTTGTGGGGGGGTATGAGGAAAAACTGTTTTTT.

The chain uses TRBV6-5 and TRBJ2-1; TRBD1 might be the D (6 bases). CDR3 size: 12 residues. The V and J ends lost 4 bases and 7 bases respectively, with 8 bases between them. The germline V gene has CDR1 MNHEY and CDR2 SVGAGI. CDR3 sequence reads: CASSWGQNEQFF. The CDR3 DNA follows: TGTGCCAGCAGTTGGGGGCAGAATGAGCAGTTCTTC.

This chain uses TRBV9 with TRBJ2-1, with unresolved D. The CDR3 covers 9 residues. Germline V gene data show CDR1 as SGDLS and CDR2 as YYNGEE. The V gene lost 6 bases and the J gene lost 12 bases, with 7 bases spanning the gap. The CDR3 coding sequence is TGTGCCAGCACTGAAGGGCAGTTCTTC. Amino acids: CASTEGQFF.

This chain connects TRBV7-7 to TRBJ2-3; D not certain. CDR1 SSHAT and CDR2 FNYEAQ come from the germline V gene (reference sequence). Trimming pared 5 bases from V and 2 bases from J, leaving 17 bases between. The CDR3 is 16 amino acids. The CDR3 region has the DNA TGTGCCAGCAGCCCGATGGTTTCTAGAACCACAGATACGCAGTATTTT. As protein: CASSPMVSRTTDTQYF. Together with reference TRBV7-7 and TRBJ2-3, the CDR3 gives the full variable domain: GAGVSQSPRYKVTKRGQDVTLRCDPISSHATLYWYQQALGQGPEFLTYFNYEAQPDKSGLPSDRFSAERPEGSISTLTIQRTEQRDSAMYRCASSPMVSRTTDTQYFGPGTRLTVL.

V and J are TRBV4-2 and TRBJ2-3, with TRBD2 matching over 13 bases. The CDR3 consists of 18 residues. The ends lost 2 bases at V and 4 bases at J; junction bases unmatched: 9. Germline V CDR1 and CDR2: LGHNA, YNFKEQ. The DNA of the CDR3 is TGTGCCAGCAGCCAACCCTGGACTAGCGGGAGTGACGCAGATACGCAGTATTTT. Translating gives CASSQPWTSGSDADTQYF.

The gene calls are TRBV10-3 and TRBJ1-2, with 7 bases fitting TRBD1. Germline values: CDR1 ENHRY, CDR2 SYGVKD. The CDR3 spans 15 residues. J gave up 3 bases and V 5 bases, and 9 bases lay outside the gene matches. CDR3 nucleotides: TGTGCCATCAGTTTTCAGGACAGGAACTACTATGGCTACACCTTC. It codes for CAISFQDRNYYGYTF.

The chain links TRBV11-2 to TRBJ2-3, with 7 bases matching TRBD1. There are 15 residues in the CDR3. The germline gives CDR1 SGHAT, CDR2 FQNNGV. V lost 2 bases, J lost 3 bases, and 5 bases stayed unmatched. Here the CDR3 reads CASSLRQGWTDTQYF. The CDR3 DNA follows: TGTGCCAGCAGCTTAAGACAGGGTTGGACAGATACGCAGTATTTT.